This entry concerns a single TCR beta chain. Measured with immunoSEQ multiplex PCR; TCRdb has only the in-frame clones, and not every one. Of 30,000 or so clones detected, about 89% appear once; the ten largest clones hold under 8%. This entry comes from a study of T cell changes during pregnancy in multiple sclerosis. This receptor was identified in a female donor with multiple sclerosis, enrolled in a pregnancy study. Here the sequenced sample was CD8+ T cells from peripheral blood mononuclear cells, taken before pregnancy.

As DNA, the CDR3 is TGTGCCAGCAGCTTGCATCGGGGACAGGGGGCGTGGACCGGGGAGCTGTTTTTT. Its translation: CASSLHRGQGAWTGELFF. The chain employs TRBV5-6 and TRBJ2-2; 12 bases fit TRBD1. This CDR3 region has 18 residues. Germline CDR1 reads SGHDT; CDR2 reads YYEEEE. J gave up 5 bases and V 1 base, and 9 bases lay outside the gene matches.